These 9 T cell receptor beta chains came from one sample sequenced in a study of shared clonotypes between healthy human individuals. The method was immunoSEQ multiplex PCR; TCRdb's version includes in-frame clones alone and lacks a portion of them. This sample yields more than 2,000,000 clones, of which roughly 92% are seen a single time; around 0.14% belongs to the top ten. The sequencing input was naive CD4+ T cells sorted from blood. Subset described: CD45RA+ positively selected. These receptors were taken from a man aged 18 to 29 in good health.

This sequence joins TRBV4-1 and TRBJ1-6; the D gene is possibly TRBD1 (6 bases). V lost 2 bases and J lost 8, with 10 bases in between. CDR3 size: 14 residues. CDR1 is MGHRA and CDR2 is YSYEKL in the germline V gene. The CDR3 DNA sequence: TGCGCCAGCAGCCAACTCGGGGGCTATTCACCCCTCCACTTT. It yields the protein CASSQLGGYSPLHF.

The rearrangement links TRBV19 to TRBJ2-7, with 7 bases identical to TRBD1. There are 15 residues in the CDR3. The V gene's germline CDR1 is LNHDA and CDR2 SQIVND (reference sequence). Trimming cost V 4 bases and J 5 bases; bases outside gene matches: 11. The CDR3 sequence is CASSTRAYTGDEQYF. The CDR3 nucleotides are TGTGCCAGTAGTACCCGGGCTTATACAGGGGACGAGCAGTACTTC.

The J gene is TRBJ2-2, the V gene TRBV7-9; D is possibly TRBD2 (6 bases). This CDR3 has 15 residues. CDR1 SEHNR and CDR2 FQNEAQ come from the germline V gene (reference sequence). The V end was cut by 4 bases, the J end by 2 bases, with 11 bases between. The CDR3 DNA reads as TGTGCCAGCAGCTCGCCCGGGACTAACACCGGGGAGCTGTTTTTT. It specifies CASSSPGTNTGELFF.

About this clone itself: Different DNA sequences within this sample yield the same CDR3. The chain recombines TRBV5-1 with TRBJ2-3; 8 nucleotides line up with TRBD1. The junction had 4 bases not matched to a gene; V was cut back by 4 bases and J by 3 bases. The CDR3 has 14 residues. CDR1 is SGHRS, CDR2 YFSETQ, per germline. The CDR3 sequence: CASSPGQATDTQYF. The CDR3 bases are TGCGCCAGCAGCCCGGGACAGGCTACAGATACGCAGTATTTT.

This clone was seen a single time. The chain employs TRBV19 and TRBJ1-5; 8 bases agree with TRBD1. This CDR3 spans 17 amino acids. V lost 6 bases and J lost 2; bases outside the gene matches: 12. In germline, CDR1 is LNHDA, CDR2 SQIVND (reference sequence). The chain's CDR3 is CASSGTGGRGGNQPQHF. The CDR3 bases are TGTGCCAGTAGCGGAACAGGGGGACGTGGGGGCAATCAGCCCCAGCATTTT.

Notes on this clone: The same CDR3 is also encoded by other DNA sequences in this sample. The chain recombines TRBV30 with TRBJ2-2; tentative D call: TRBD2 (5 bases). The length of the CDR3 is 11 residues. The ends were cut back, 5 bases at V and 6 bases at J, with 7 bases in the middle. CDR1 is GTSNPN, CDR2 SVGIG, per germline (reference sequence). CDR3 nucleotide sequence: TGTGCCTGGTCCGGGGCCGGGGAGCTGTTTTTT. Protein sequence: CAWSGAGELFF.

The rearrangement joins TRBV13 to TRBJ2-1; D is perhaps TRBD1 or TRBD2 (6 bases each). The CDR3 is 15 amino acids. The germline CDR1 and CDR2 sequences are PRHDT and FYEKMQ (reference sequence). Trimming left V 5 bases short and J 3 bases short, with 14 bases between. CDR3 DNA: TGTGCCAGCAGCGGCGGGACAAACAACTACAATGAGCAGTTCTTC. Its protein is CASSGGTNNYNEQFF. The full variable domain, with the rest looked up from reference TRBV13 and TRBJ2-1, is AAGVIQSPRHLIKEKRETATLKCYPIPRHDTVYWYQQGPGQDPQFLISFYEKMQSDKGSIPDRFSAQQFSDYHSELNMSSLELGDSALYFCASSGGTNNYNEQFFGPGTRLTVL.

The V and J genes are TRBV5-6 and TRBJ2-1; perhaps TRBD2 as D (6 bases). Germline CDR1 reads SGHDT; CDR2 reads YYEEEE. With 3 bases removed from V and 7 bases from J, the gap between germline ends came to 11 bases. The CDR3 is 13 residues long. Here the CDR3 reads CASSWGGGNEQFF. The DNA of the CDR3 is TGTGCCAGCAGCTGGGGAGGCGGAAATGAGCAGTTCTTC.

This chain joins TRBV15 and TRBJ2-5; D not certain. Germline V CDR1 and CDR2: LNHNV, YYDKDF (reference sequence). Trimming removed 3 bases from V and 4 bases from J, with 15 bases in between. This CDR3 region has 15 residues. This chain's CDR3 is CATSRAVLVGETQYF. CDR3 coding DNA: TGTGCCACCAGCAGGGCGGTCCTAGTAGGAGAGACCCAGTACTTC.